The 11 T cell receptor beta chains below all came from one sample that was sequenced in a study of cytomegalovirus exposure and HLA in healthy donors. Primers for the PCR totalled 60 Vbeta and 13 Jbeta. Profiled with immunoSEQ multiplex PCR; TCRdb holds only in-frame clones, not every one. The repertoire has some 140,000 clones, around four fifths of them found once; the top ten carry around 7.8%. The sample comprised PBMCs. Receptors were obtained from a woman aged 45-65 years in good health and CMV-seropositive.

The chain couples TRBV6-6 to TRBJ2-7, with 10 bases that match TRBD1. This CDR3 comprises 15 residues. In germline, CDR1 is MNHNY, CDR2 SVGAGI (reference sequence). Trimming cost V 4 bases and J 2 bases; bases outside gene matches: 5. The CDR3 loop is CASSSAGTGAYEQYF. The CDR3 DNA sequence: TGTGCCAGCAGTTCCGCCGGGACAGGGGCCTACGAGCAGTACTTC.

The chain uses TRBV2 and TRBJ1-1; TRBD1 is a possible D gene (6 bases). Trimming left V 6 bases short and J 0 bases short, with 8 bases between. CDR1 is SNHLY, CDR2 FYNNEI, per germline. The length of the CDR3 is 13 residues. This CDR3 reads CASSRQVNTEAFF. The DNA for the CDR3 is TGTGCCAGCAGCAGACAGGTGAACACTGAAGCTTTCTTT.

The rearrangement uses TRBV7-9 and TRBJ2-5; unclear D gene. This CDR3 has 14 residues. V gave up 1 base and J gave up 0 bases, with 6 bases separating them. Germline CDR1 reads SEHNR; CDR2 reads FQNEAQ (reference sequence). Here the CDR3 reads CASSLVPNQETQYF. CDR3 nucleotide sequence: TGTGCCAGCAGCTTAGTCCCCAACCAAGAGACCCAGTACTTC.

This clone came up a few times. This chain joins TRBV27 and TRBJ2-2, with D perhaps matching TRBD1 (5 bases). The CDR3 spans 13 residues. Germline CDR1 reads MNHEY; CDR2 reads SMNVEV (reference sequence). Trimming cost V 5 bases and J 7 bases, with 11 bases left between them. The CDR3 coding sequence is TGTGCCAGCAGTATCGACAGATACGGGGAGCTGTTTTTT. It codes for CASSIDRYGELFF.

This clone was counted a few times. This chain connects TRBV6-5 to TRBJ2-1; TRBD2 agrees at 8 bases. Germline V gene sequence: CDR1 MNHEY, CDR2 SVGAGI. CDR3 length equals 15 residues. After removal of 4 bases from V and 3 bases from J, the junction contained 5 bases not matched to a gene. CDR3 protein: CASSSPAGDYNEQFF. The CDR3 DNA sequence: TGTGCCAGCAGTTCCCCAGCGGGGGACTACAATGAGCAGTTCTTC.

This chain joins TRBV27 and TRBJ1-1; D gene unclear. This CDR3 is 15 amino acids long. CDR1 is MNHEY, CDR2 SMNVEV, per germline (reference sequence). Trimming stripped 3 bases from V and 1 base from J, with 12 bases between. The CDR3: CASSFVEGKNTEAFF. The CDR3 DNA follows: TGTGCCAGCAGTTTCGTGGAGGGCAAGAACACTGAAGCTTTCTTT.

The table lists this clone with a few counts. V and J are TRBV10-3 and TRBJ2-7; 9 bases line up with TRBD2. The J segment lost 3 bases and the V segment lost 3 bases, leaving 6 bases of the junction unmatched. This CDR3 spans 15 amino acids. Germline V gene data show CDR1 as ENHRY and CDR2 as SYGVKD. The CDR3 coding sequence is TGTGCCATCAGTGACAGTGCTAGCGGGAACTACGAGCAGTACTTC. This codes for CAISDSASGNYEQYF.

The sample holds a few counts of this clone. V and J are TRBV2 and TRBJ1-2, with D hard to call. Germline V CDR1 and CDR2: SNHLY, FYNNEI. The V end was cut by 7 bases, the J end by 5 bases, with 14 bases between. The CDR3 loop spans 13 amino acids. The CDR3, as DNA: TGTGCCAGCACTCGATCAAACTTTTATGGCTACACCTTC. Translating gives CASTRSNFYGYTF.

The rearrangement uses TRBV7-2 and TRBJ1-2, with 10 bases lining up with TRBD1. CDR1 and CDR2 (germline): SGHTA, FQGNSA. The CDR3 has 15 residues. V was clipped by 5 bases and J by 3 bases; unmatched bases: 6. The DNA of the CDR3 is TGTGCCAGCAGCCCGAGGACAGGGGGAGACTATGGCTACACCTTC. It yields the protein CASSPRTGGDYGYTF.

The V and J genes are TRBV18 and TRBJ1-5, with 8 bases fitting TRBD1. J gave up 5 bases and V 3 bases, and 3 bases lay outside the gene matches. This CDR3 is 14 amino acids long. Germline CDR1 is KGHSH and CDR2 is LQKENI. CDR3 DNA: TGTGCCAGCTCACCGACAGGGGTGGATCAGCCCCAGCATTTT. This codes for CASSPTGVDQPQHF.

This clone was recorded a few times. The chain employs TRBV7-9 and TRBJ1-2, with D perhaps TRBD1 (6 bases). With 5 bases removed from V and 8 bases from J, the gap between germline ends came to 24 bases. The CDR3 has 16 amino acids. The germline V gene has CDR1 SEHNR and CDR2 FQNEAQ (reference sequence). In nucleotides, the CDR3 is TGTGCCAGCAGCCTTATTGGGGGGGCGAAGGTCTACGGCTACACCTTC. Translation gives CASSLIGGAKVYGYTF.